These 17 T cell receptor beta chains came from one sample sequenced in a study of T cells expressing NK-cell markers. No DNA is given; TCRdb re-called the 5' RACE reads and lists each CDR3 protein once. The repertoire shows about 380,000 distinct CDR3 sequences; the top ten hold around 5.3%. Specimen: blood T cells: a sorted CD56 or NKG2C T cell subset, CD4+ or CD8+ T cells, or bulk PBMC T cells (not recorded which). These receptors came from a man aged 18-75 years in good health.

The gene calls are TRBV30 and TRBJ2-7; lacking DNA, the TRBD1 call made by TCRdb goes unchecked. In germline, CDR1 is GTSNPN, CDR2 SVGIG (reference sequence). This CDR3 spans 14 amino acids. The CDR3 loop reads CAWGQGQLTDEQYF.

V usage is TRBV5-8 and J usage is TRBJ2-2; without DNA, the TCRdb call of TRBD2 cannot be checked. This CDR3 has 15 amino acids. Germline V gene data show CDR1 as SGHTS and CDR2 as YDEGEE. CDR3 protein: CASSPSGVGPGELFF.

The chain links TRBV6-1 to TRBJ2-1; with no DNA, the TCRdb D assignment of TRBD1 cannot be verified. CDR3 length: 13 residues. CDR1 is MNHNS, CDR2 SASEGT, per germline. CDR3 sequence reads: CAIRQGVNNEQFF.

V gene TRBV6-1 combines with J gene TRBJ2-7; TCRdb returns TRBD1, unconfirmable since there is no DNA. This CDR3 contains 14 residues. CDR1 is MNHNS and CDR2 is SASEGT in the germline V gene. CDR3 amino acids: CATERTGSTYEQYF.

The rearrangement joins TRBV4-1 to TRBJ2-5. This CDR3 region has 13 residues. The germline V gene has CDR1 MGHRA and CDR2 YSYEKL. The CDR3 region is CASSQGSRETQYF.

The J gene is TRBJ1-1, the V gene TRBV7-3. Germline V lookup: CDR1 SGHTA, CDR2 FQGTGA. CDR3 length: 14 amino acids. Here the CDR3 reads CASSLNFWTTEAFF. Full variable domain (rest looked up from reference TRBV7-3 and TRBJ1-1): GAGVSQTPSNKVTEKGKYVELRCDPISGHTALYWYRQSLGQGPEFLIYFQGTGAADDSGLPNDRFFAVRPEGSVSTLKIQRTERGDSAVYLCASSLNFWTTEAFFGQGTRLTVV.

The J gene is TRBJ2-2, the V gene TRBV11-1; TCRdb indicates TRBD2, and absent DNA this call remains unverified. Germline assignment: CDR1 SGHAT and CDR2 FQDESV (reference sequence). This CDR3 spans 17 amino acids. Here the CDR3 reads CASRVGGWQADTGELFF.

The chain uses TRBV7-6 and TRBJ1-3; TCRdb's assignment of TRBD1 cannot be checked, as there is no DNA. The CDR3 has 16 amino acids. CDR1 is SGHVS and CDR2 is FNYEAQ in the germline V gene. This chain's CDR3 is CASSRGQVGAGNTIYF.

The gene calls are TRBV5-6 and TRBJ1-2; the D call of TRBD1 rests on TCRdb alone, since no DNA is present to check it. The CDR3 covers 15 residues. Germline CDR1 and CDR2: SGHDT and YYEEEE. CDR3 protein: CASSLAGGINYGYTF.

The chain employs TRBV5-1 and TRBJ2-3; TCRdb outputs TRBD2, but without DNA this stays unchecked. This CDR3 is 16 amino acids long. Germline loops: CDR1 SGHRS, CDR2 YFSETQ. CDR3 protein: CASRLYAGRGTDTQYF.

The chain is built from TRBV25-1 and TRBJ1-1; TCRdb calls TRBD1, which cannot be checked without DNA. CDR3 length: 13 residues. CDR1 MGHDK and CDR2 SYGVNS come from the germline V gene. The CDR3 loop reads CASSSTGYTEAFF.

V usage is TRBV7-9 and J usage is TRBJ1-1; TCRdb's D gene call, TRBD1, goes unchecked for lack of DNA. Germline assignment: CDR1 SEHNR and CDR2 FQNEAQ (reference sequence). This CDR3 spans 15 amino acids. The chain's CDR3 is CASSTMTGMNTEAFF.

V gene TRBV20-1 combines with J gene TRBJ2-7; TCRdb reports TRBD1, a call that lacks DNA to check it against. Germline loops: CDR1 DFQATT, CDR2 SNEGSKA (reference sequence). The CDR3 is 15 residues long. CDR3 residues: CSATPSGGGIYEQYF.

The genes are TRBV18 and TRBJ2-1; TCRdb lists TRBD1, though no DNA is available to test this call. This CDR3 has 17 residues. Looked up from germline, CDR1 is KGHSH and CDR2 is LQKENI. The CDR3 sequence is CASSPRSTGDYYNEQFF.

The gene calls are TRBV7-9 and TRBJ1-1. This CDR3 comprises 11 residues. Germline assignment: CDR1 SEHNR and CDR2 FQNEAQ (reference sequence). The CDR3 loop is CASSLGTEAFF.

The chain uses TRBV7-2 and TRBJ2-1; without DNA, the TCRdb call of TRBD2 cannot be checked. This CDR3 has 13 amino acids. CDR1 is SGHTA, CDR2 FQGNSA, per germline. This chain's CDR3 is CASSRTSGPEQFF.

This chain links TRBV7-8 with TRBJ2-4; TCRdb outputs TRBD1, but without DNA this stays unchecked. The CDR3 spans 17 residues. The germline V gene encodes CDR1 SGHVS and CDR2 FQNEAQ. This CDR3 reads CASSLVSRDLAKNIQYF.